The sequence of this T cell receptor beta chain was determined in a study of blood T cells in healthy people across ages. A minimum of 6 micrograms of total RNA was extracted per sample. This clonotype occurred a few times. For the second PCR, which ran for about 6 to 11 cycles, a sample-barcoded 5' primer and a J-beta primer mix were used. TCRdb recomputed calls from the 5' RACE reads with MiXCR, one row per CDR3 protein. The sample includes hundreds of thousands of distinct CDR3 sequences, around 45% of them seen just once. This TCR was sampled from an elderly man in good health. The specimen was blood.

The CDR3 sequence: CASSPRQATGEQFF. CDR3 sequence (DNA): TGTGCCAGCAGCCCACGACAGGCCACGGGTGAGCAGTTCTTC. J is TRBJ2-1 and V is TRBV6-5; a weak D match, TRBD1 (6 bases). Germline CDR1 MNHEY, CDR2 SVGAGI. The V end lost 6 bases, the J end lost 9 bases, and 18 bases lay between the germline ends. This CDR3 has 14 residues.